Below, one T cell receptor beta chain is given with its context. Its target is not known. This entry belongs to a study of cytomegalovirus exposure and HLA in healthy donors. TCRdb's copy holds only in-frame clones and misses some; the assay was immunoSEQ multiplex PCR. There are roughly 170,000 clones in the sample; more than 65% occur only once, and roughly 2.8% lies in the top ten. General study points: The study labeled about 160 TCR beta chains cytomegalovirus-associated. Under in vitro conditions, a few CMV-associated chains were confirmed as specific for CMV antigens. Later, an analysis found that TCR clusters from the first cohort tended to co-occur in the 90 to 150 validation repertoires.

V dropped 3 bases and J dropped 2 bases, with 8 bases sitting between them. From germline, CDR1 is ENHRY and CDR2 SYGVKD. There are 14 residues in the CDR3. Sequenced material: PBMCs. The rearrangement joins TRBV10-3 to TRBJ1-5; no firm D call. This sequence was found in a woman in her late teens or twenties in good health and CMV-seropositive. The CDR3 protein is CAISDWGGNQPQHF. The DNA for the CDR3 is TGTGCCATCAGTGATTGGGGAGGCAATCAGCCCCAGCATTTT.